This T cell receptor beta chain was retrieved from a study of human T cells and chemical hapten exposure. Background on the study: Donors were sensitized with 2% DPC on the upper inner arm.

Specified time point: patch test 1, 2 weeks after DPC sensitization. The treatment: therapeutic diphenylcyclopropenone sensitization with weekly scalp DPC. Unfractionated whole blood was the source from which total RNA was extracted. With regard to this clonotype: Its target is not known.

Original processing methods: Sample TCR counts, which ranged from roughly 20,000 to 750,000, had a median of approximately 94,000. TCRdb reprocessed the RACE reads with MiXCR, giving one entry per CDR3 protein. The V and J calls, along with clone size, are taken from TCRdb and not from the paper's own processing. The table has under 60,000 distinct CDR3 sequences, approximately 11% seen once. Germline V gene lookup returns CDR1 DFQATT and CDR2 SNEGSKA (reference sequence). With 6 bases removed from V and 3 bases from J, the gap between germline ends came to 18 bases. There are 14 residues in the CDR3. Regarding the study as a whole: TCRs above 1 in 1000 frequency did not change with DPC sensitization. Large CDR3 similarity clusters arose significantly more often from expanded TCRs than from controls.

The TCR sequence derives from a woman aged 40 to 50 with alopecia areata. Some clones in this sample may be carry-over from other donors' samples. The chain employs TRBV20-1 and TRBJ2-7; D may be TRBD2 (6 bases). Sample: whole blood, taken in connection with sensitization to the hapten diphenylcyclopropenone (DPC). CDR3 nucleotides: TGCAGTGCGCATTTTCCGGGACTCAGCTACGAGCAGTACTTC. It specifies CSAHFPGLSYEQYF.